This T cell receptor beta chain was documented in a study of post-analysis software for immune sequencing data. At the level of the study: Some patients lacked subtype; others had relapsing-remitting, secondary progressive or progressive-relapsing disease. Study observations and caveats: Patients showed TRBV5-6, TRBV5-1 and TRBV20-1 among five TRBV segments more frequent than in controls. Same-batch preparations were strongly co-clustered by F measure.

Unique molecular identifiers tagged the TCR beta cDNA libraries. TCRdb used MiXCR to reprocess the PCR reads, holding one entry per CDR3 protein. The sample records approximately 730,000 distinct CDR3 sequences, approximately 30% being singletons. The CDR3 runs 15 residues. Germline-derived CDR1 and CDR2 are SGHRS and YFSETQ. About this clonotype: Its matching antigen is unknown. A read error may produce the germline difference seen at one junction end.

The receptor was derived from a girl under 18 with multiple sclerosis. Specimen: blood. This chain links TRBV5-1 with TRBJ1-1, with D unclear. The CDR3 region has the DNA TGTGCCAGCAGCTTGGCCTTTCTTCGAGGCACTGAAGCTTTCTTT. Translated: CASSLAFLRGTEAFF. The full variable domain, in which reference TRBV5-1 and TRBJ1-1 provide the parts outside the CDR3, is KAGVTQTPRYLIKTRGQQVTLSCSPISGHRSVSWYQQTPGQGLQFLFEYFSETQRNKGNFPGRFSGRQFSNSRSEMNVSTLELGDSALYLCASSLAFLRGTEAFFGQGTRLTVV.